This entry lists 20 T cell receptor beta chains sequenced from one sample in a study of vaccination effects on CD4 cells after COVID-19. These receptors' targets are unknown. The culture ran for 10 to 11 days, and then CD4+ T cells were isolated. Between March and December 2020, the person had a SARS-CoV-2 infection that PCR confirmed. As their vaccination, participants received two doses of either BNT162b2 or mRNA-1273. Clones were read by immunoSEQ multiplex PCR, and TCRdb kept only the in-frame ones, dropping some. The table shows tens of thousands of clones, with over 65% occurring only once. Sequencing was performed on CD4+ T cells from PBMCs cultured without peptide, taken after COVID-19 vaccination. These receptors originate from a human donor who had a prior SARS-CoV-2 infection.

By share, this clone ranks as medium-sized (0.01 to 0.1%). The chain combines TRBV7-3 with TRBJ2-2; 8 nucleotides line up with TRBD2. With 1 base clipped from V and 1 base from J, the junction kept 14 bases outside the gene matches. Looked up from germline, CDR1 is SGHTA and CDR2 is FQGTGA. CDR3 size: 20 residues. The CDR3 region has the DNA TGTGCCAGCAGCTTAAAGGCTAACGCGGCGGGAGGCCTGAACACCGGGGAGCTGTTTTTT. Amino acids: CASSLKANAAGGLNTGELFF.

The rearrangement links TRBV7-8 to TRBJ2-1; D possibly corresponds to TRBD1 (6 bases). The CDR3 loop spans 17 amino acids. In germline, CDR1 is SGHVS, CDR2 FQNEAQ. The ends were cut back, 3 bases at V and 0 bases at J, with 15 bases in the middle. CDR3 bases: TGTGCCAGCAGCTTCTCAGGGGTCCTTAGCTCCTACAATGAGCAGTTCTTC. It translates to CASSFSGVLSSYNEQFF.

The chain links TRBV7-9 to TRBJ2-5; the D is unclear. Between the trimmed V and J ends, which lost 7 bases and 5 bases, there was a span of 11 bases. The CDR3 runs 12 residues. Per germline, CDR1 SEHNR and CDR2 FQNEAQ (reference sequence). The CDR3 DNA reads TGTGCCAGCACCTACAACCGGGAGACCCAGTACTTC. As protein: CASTYNRETQYF.

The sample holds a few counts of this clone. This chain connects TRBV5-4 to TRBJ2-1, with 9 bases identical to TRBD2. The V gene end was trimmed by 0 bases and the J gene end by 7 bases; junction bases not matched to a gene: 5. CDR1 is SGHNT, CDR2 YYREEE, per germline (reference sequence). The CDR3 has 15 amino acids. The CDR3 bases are TGTGCCAGCAGCTTGGCTAGCGGGGAATGGAATGAGCAGTTCTTC. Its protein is CASSLASGEWNEQFF.

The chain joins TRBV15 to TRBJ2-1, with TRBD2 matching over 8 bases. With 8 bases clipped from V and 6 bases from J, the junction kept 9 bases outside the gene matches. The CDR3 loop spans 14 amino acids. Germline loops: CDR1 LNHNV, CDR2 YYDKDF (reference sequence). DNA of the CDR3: TGTGCCACCCGAGCGGGAGTGTCAACCAATGAGCAGTTCTTC. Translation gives CATRAGVSTNEQFF.

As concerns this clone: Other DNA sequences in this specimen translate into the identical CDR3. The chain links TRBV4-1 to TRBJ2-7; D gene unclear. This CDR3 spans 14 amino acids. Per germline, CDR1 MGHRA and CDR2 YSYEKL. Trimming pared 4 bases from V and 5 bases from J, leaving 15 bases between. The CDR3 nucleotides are TGCGCCAGCAGCCCGGGCTTTCAGAGACACGAGCAGTACTTC. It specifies CASSPGFQRHEQYF.

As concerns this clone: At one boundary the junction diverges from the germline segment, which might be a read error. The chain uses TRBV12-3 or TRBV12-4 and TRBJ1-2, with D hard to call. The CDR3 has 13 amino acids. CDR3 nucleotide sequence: TGTGCCAGCAGCTTAGACGCACTGGGTGGCTACACCTTC. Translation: CASSLDALGGYTF.

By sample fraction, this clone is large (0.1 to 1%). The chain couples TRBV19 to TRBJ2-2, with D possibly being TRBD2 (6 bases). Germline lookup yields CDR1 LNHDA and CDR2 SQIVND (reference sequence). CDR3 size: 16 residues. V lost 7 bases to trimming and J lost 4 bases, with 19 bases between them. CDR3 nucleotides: TGTGCCAGTACTCTACAAACCGGGGGAGGCACCGGGGAGCTGTTTTTT. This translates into CASTLQTGGGTGELFF. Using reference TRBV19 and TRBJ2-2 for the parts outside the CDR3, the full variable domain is DGGITQSPKYLFRKEGQNVTLSCEQNLNHDAMYWYRQDPGQGLRLIYYSQIVNDFQKGDIAEGYSVSREKKESFPLTVTSAQKNPTAFYLCASTLQTGGGTGELFFGEGSRLTVL.

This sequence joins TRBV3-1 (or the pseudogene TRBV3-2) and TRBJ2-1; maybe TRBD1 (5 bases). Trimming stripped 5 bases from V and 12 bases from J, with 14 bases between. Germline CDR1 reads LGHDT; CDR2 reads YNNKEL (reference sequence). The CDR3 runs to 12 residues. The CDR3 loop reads CASSSRSQGQFF. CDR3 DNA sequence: TGTGCCAGCAGCTCTAGGTCTCAGGGGCAGTTCTTC.

The DNA for the CDR3 is TGTGCCACCAGCAGAGGGACTGTTGAAAAACTGTTTTTT. This encodes CATSRGTVEKLFF. This rearrangement joins TRBV15 to TRBJ1-4, with D unclear. Germline V gene lookup returns CDR1 LNHNV and CDR2 YYDKDF (reference sequence). V lost 1 base and J 7 bases, leaving 7 bases between the germline ends. CDR3 length: 13 residues.

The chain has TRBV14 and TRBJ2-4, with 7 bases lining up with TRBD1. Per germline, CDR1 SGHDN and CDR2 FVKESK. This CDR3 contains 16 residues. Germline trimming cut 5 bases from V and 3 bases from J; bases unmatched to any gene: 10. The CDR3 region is CASSATRGSSKNIQYF. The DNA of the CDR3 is TGTGCCAGCAGCGCCACCAGGGGGTCAAGCAAAAACATTCAGTACTTC.

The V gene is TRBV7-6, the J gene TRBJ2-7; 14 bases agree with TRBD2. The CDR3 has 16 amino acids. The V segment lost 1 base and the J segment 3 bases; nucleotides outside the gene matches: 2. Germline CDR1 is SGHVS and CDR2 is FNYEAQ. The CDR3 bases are TGTGCCAGCAGCTTAGGGGGACTAGCGGGGGTCTACGAGCAGTACTTC. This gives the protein CASSLGGLAGVYEQYF.

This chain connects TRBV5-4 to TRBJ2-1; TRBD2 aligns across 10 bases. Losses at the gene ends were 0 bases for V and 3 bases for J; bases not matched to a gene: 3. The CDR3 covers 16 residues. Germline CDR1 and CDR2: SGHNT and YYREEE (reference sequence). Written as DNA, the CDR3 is TGTGCCAGCAGCTTGGACGGACTAGCGGACTACAATGAGCAGTTCTTC. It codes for CASSLDGLADYNEQFF.

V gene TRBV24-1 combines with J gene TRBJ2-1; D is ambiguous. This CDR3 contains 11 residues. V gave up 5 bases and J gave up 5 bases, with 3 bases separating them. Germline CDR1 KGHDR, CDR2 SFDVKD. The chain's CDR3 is CATSGNNEQFF. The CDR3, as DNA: TGTGCCACCAGTGGGAACAATGAGCAGTTCTTC.

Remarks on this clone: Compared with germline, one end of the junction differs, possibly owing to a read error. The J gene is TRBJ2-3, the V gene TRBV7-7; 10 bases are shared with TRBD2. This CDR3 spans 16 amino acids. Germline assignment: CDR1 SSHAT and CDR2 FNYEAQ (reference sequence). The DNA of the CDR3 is TGTGCTAGCAGCTTGGGAAGCGGGGGGGCCTTAGATACGCAGTATTTT. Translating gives CASSLGSGGALDTQYF.

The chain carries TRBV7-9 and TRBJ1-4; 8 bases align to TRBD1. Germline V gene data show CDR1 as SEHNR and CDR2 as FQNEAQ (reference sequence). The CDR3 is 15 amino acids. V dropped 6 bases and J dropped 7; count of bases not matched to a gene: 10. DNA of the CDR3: TGTGCCAGCAGGAGGAACAGGGGGGGAAGTGAAAAACTGTTTTTT. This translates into CASRRNRGGSEKLFF.

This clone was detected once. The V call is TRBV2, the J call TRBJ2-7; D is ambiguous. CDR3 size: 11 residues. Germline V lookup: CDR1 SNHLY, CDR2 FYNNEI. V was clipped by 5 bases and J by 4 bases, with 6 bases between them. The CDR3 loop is CASSWDYEQYF. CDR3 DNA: TGTGCCAGCAGTTGGGATTACGAGCAGTACTTC.

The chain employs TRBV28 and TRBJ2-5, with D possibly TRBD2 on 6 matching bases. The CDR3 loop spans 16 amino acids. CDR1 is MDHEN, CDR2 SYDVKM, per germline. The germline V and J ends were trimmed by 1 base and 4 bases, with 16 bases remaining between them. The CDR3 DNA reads TGTGCCAGCAGTTTATACTTCTCGGGAGACGCAGAGACCCAGTACTTC. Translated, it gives CASSLYFSGDAETQYF.

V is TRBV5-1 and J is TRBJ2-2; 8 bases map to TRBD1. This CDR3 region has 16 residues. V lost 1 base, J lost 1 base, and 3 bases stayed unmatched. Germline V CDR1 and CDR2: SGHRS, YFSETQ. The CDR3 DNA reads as TGCGCCAGCAGCTTGTTCGGACAGGGGAACACCGGGGAGCTGTTTTTT. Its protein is CASSLFGQGNTGELFF.

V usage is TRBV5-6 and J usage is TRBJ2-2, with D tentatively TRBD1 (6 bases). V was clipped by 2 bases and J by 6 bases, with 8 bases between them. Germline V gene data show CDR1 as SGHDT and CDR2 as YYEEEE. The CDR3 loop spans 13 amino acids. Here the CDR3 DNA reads TGTGCCAGCAGCTTTAACAGGGCCGGGGAGCTGTTTTTT. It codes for CASSFNRAGELFF.